Listed here are 26 T cell receptor beta chains from one sample, sequenced in a study of blood T cell repertoires in COVID-19. Generated by immunoSEQ multiplex PCR, the TCRdb table keeps only in-frame clones and is missing some. Among 70,000 to 75,000 clones listed, about 92% were seen once. The sample was peripheral blood. The receptors come from a human donor in a cohort sampled during active COVID-19.

This clone was seen more than once but under ten times. V and J are TRBV2 and TRBJ2-1; the D gene is possibly TRBD2 (6 bases). Trimming left V 5 bases short and J 1 base short, with 12 bases between. CDR3 length: 15 amino acids. Germline V gives CDR1 SNHLY, CDR2 FYNNEI. The CDR3 here is CASSYRAGSYNEQFF. CDR3 nucleotides: TGTGCCAGCAGTTACCGAGCGGGTTCCTACAATGAGCAGTTCTTC.

The chain is built from TRBV27 and TRBJ1-1; 9 nucleotides match TRBD1. The ends lost 5 bases at V and 5 bases at J; junction bases unmatched: 9. Germline values: CDR1 MNHEY, CDR2 SMNVEV (reference sequence). CDR3 length equals 15 residues. Here the CDR3 reads CASSAQGAEGTEAFF. For the CDR3, the DNA is TGTGCCAGCAGTGCACAGGGGGCAGAGGGGACTGAAGCTTTCTTT.

The chain employs TRBV13 and TRBJ2-2; D not resolved. The germline gives CDR1 PRHDT, CDR2 FYEKMQ (reference sequence). The V end lost 3 bases, the J end lost 7 bases, and 9 bases lay between the germline ends. CDR3 length equals 13 residues. The CDR3 DNA reads as TGTGCCAGCAGCTTTGACAAAAACGGGGAGCTGTTTTTT. Translation: CASSFDKNGELFF.

The chain combines TRBV6-6 with TRBJ2-3, with TRBD1 identical over 10 bases. The V segment lost 5 bases and the J segment 6 bases; nucleotides outside the gene matches: 8. The CDR3 extends over 15 amino acids. The V gene's germline CDR1 is MNHNY and CDR2 SVGAGI (reference sequence). The CDR3 reads CASSPDRGQGDTQYF. For the CDR3, the DNA is TGTGCCAGCAGTCCCGACAGGGGGCAGGGTGATACGCAGTATTTT.

Notes on this clone: At the DNA level, this CDR3 is encoded by other sequences in the same sample as well. The rearrangement joins TRBV11-3 to TRBJ2-3, with D unclear. Trimming removed 1 base at V and 4 bases at J, with 15 bases between. The CDR3 spans 16 residues. The germline V gene has CDR1 SGHNT and CDR2 YENEEA. The CDR3 spells CASSLGGSRGADTQYF. The CDR3 bases are TGTGCCAGCAGCTTAGGCGGCTCCCGAGGCGCAGATACGCAGTATTTT.

This chain links TRBV9 with TRBJ1-4; TRBD1 agrees at 7 bases. V shed 3 bases, J shed 0 bases, and the junction held 2 bases outside the gene matches. Per germline, CDR1 SGDLS and CDR2 YYNGEE. This CDR3 has 15 amino acids. CDR3 amino acids: CASSGTGATNEKLFF. DNA for the CDR3: TGTGCCAGCAGCGGTACAGGGGCAACTAATGAAAAACTGTTTTTT.

This clone appeared a single time. The V and J genes are TRBV5-1 and TRBJ2-2, with 11 bases identical to TRBD1. V was pared by 0 bases and J by 7 bases, with 5 bases of the junction left unmatched. This CDR3 comprises 16 residues. Looked up from germline, CDR1 is SGHRS and CDR2 is YFSETQ. The CDR3 region is CASSLEGTGGIGELFF. Written as DNA, the CDR3 is TGCGCCAGCAGCTTGGAAGGGACAGGGGGGATCGGGGAGCTGTTTTTT.

The chain joins TRBV12-3 or TRBV12-4 to TRBJ1-6; D unclear. V was pared by 1 base and J by 12 bases, with 7 bases between. The CDR3 loop spans 12 amino acids. CDR3 in DNA: TGTGCCAGCAGTTTAGGCTTCGGACCCCTCCACTTT. Its translation is CASSLGFGPLHF.

The chain is built from TRBV6-2 or TRBV6-3 and TRBJ2-7; perhaps TRBD1 as D (5 bases). There are 17 residues in the CDR3. Trimming left V 0 bases short and J 2 bases short, with 17 bases between. From germline, CDR1 is MNHEY and CDR2 SVGEGT. CDR3 protein: CASSYSRLEQATYEQYF. In DNA form, the CDR3 reads TGTGCCAGCAGTTACTCCCGTCTAGAACAGGCAACCTACGAGCAGTACTTC.

The chain carries TRBV10-3 and TRBJ2-7; D gene uncertain. CDR3 length: 13 residues. V lost 0 bases and J lost 6, with 9 bases in between. Germline CDR1 ENHRY, CDR2 SYGVKD. The CDR3 loop is CAISESPGTEQYF. The DNA for the CDR3 is TGTGCCATCAGTGAGTCCCCAGGAACCGAGCAGTACTTC.

The J gene is TRBJ2-2, the V gene TRBV3-1 (or the pseudogene TRBV3-2), with D possibly TRBD1 on 7 matching bases. Per the germline V gene, CDR1 is LGHDT and CDR2 is YNNKEL (reference sequence). With 8 bases removed from V and 5 bases from J, the gap between germline ends came to 15 bases. The CDR3 is 14 residues long. CDR3 protein: CASGHRGGTGELFF. The CDR3 nucleotides read TGTGCCAGCGGACACAGGGGAGGAACCGGGGAGCTGTTTTTT.

This rearrangement joins TRBV7-9 to TRBJ2-1; 7 nucleotides match TRBD1. The CDR3 totals 12 residues. Germline-derived CDR1 and CDR2 are SEHNR and FQNEAQ (reference sequence). Trimming cost V 4 bases and J 7 bases; bases outside gene matches: 1. CDR3 DNA: TGTGCCAGCAGCTCGGGACAGAATGAGCAGTTCTTC. This encodes CASSSGQNEQFF.

The J gene is TRBJ1-2, the V gene TRBV6-5; 9 nucleotides align to TRBD1. Germline values: CDR1 MNHEY, CDR2 SVGAGI. The CDR3 extends over 15 amino acids. The V and J ends lost 5 bases and 4 bases, in that order; junction bases with no gene match: 8. In DNA form, the CDR3 reads TGTGCCAGCAGTCGGATAGGACAGGGGACCTATGGCTACACCTTC. This sequence encodes CASSRIGQGTYGYTF.

CDR3 sequence (DNA): TGTGCCTGGAGTAAACCGGGACAGGGGGCTCTACATAGATCCTACAATGAGCAGTTCTTC. Residues: CAWSKPGQGALHRSYNEQFF. The chain joins TRBV30 to TRBJ2-1; 12 nucleotides align to TRBD1. With 2 bases clipped from V and 1 base from J, the junction kept 15 bases outside the gene matches. The germline V gene encodes CDR1 GTSNPN and CDR2 SVGIG (reference sequence). The CDR3 covers 20 residues.

The chain uses TRBV10-3 and TRBJ2-7; 7 bases fit TRBD2. The CDR3 runs 15 residues. Germline V gene sequence: CDR1 ENHRY, CDR2 SYGVKD. The ends lost 4 bases at V and 5 bases at J; junction bases unmatched: 11. The DNA of the CDR3 is TGTGCCATCAGTGGAGGGGCCTGGGAGGGCAACGAGCAGTACTTC. It codes for CAISGGAWEGNEQYF.

This clone was observed a handful of times. The chain has TRBV6-6 and TRBJ1-1; TRBD1 is a possible D gene (5 bases). Trimming left V 6 bases short and J 1 base short, with 12 bases between. Germline values: CDR1 MNHNY, CDR2 SVGAGI (reference sequence). The CDR3 covers 14 residues. DNA for the CDR3: TGTGCCAGCAGGGGGGGGACGGGGAACACTGAAGCTTTCTTT. Translation gives CASRGGTGNTEAFF.

The CDR3 nucleotides read TGTGCCAGCAGCTTAGGAGGTAGCGGCCACTACAATGAGCAGTTCTTC. Its protein product is CASSLGGSGHYNEQFF. The rearrangement joins TRBV7-3 to TRBJ2-1; weak D call: TRBD2 (6 bases). The germline V and J ends were trimmed by 2 bases and 3 bases, with 14 bases remaining between them. The length of the CDR3 is 16 residues. CDR1 SGHTA and CDR2 FQGTGA come from the germline V gene.

This chain joins TRBV5-4 and TRBJ2-5; D possibly corresponds to TRBD1 (5 bases). V was clipped by 2 bases and J by 3 bases, with 8 bases between them. The CDR3 spans 13 residues. CDR1 and CDR2 (germline): SGHNT, YYREEE (reference sequence). For the CDR3, the DNA is TGTGCCAGCAGCTTCAGGGCCGAAGAGACCCAGTACTTC. Translation: CASSFRAEETQYF. The variable domain in full, completed from reference TRBV5-4 and TRBJ2-5, reads ETGVTQSPTHLIKTRGQQVTLRCSSQSGHNTVSWYQQALGQGPQFIFQYYREEENGRGNFPPRFSGLQFPNYSSELNVNALELDDSALYLCASSFRAEETQYFGPGTRLLVL.

The V gene is TRBV5-1, the J gene TRBJ2-7, with D perhaps TRBD2 (6 bases). Looked up from germline, CDR1 is SGHRS and CDR2 is YFSETQ. V was clipped by 3 bases and J by 3 bases, with 10 bases between them. The CDR3 has 13 amino acids. CDR3 region: CASSSGTYYEQYF. The CDR3 region has the DNA TGCGCCAGCAGCTCCGGGACTTACTACGAGCAGTACTTC.

The chain uses TRBV27 and TRBJ1-4; D might be TRBD1 (6 bases). This CDR3 contains 15 residues. CDR1 and CDR2 (germline): MNHEY, SMNVEV (reference sequence). Trimming pared 1 base from V and 1 base from J, leaving 7 bases between. The CDR3 region is CASSLWGQTNEKLFF. The CDR3 nucleotides read TGTGCCAGCAGTTTATGGGGACAAACTAATGAAAAACTGTTTTTT.

In its sample, this clone was seen a few times. This sequence joins TRBV19 and TRBJ1-6; 9 nucleotides line up with TRBD1. CDR3 length: 14 residues. The germline V gene encodes CDR1 LNHDA and CDR2 SQIVND (reference sequence). J lost 10 bases, V lost 5 bases, and 6 bases had no gene match. The CDR3 nucleotides read TGTGCCAGTAGTCGGACAGGGGAGGGATCACCCCTCCACTTT. Translated: CASSRTGEGSPLHF.

This clone is a singleton in its sample. This chain joins TRBV5-1 and TRBJ2-3, with 7 positions matching TRBD1. The V and J ends lost 4 bases and 1 base, in that order; junction bases with no gene match: 9. The CDR3 spans 16 residues. Germline assignment: CDR1 SGHRS and CDR2 YFSETQ. CDR3 residues: CASSKLDRAGTDTQYF. In nucleotides, the CDR3 is TGCGCCAGCAGCAAACTCGACAGGGCCGGCACAGATACGCAGTATTTT.

Here the CDR3 DNA reads TGTGCCAGTAGTGGATCGGGACTTTTCAGCTCCTACGAGCAGTACTTC. The encoded protein is CASSGSGLFSSYEQYF. This chain links TRBV19 with TRBJ2-7; a possible D gene is TRBD2 (6 bases). V lost 5 bases to trimming and J lost 0 bases, with 17 bases between them. Germline V CDR1 and CDR2: LNHDA, SQIVND (reference sequence). This CDR3 is 16 amino acids long.

In DNA, the CDR3 is TGCGCCAGCAGCGCGACAGACAGGGTCAGCTACGAGCAGTACTTC. It translates to CASSATDRVSYEQYF. V usage is TRBV5-1 and J usage is TRBJ2-7, with 7 bases aligning to TRBD1. J lost 3 bases, V lost 4 bases, and 10 bases had no gene match. The CDR3 runs to 15 residues. Germline lookup yields CDR1 SGHRS and CDR2 YFSETQ.

This clone qualifies as medium-sized. This CDR3 is CATSDSHLGGGELFF. The CDR3 DNA sequence: TGTGCCACCAGTGATTCCCACCTAGGTGGCGGGGAGCTGTTTTTT. V usage is TRBV24-1 and J usage is TRBJ2-2; D is undetermined. Trimming removed 2 bases at V and 7 bases at J, with 13 bases between. The V gene's germline CDR1 is KGHDR and CDR2 SFDVKD. The CDR3 runs 15 residues.

This rearrangement joins TRBV4-1 to TRBJ2-7; 9 bases are a match to TRBD1. From germline, CDR1 is MGHRA and CDR2 YSYEKL. There are 14 residues in the CDR3. The junction had 7 bases not matched to a gene; V was cut back by 3 bases and J by 7 bases. This CDR3 is CASSQGRTGVEQYF. CDR3 nucleotides: TGCGCCAGCAGCCAGGGTCGGACAGGGGTTGAGCAGTACTTC.